This T cell receptor (beta chain) stems from a study of OX40 agonist ivuxolimab in advanced cancers. Study background: Patients receiving dose escalation had hepatocellular carcinoma, melanoma, renal cell or head and neck cancer. Findings and limits, study-wide: Both CD4+ and CD8+ T cell populations in blood had undergone clonal expansion by week 6 at 0.1 to 3.0 mg/kg. In the expanded peripheral T cells, antigen specificity was never determined.

Autoimmune disease history or systemic immunosuppression disqualified patients. Per germline, CDR1 SEHNR and CDR2 FQNEAQ (reference sequence). Trimming took 2 bases from V and 1 from J; bases not matched to a gene: 1. The CDR3 has 14 amino acids. Here immunoSEQ multiplex PCR was the method, and the copy in TCRdb shows in-frame clones only, minus some. The sample records 55,000 to 90,000 clones, almost 90% being singletons. As to this clone: Its antigen is undetermined.

This receptor was identified in an adult with an advanced solid tumor such as melanoma, head and neck, liver or kidney cancer. The gene calls are TRBV7-9 and TRBJ1-1, with 7 bases matching TRBD1. The sample was CD4+ or CD8+ T cells sorted from blood, taken in a trial of the OX40 agonist ivuxolimab. CDR3 in amino acids: CASSLRQGNTEAFF. The DNA of the CDR3 is TGTGCCAGCAGCTTACGACAGGGGAACACTGAAGCTTTCTTT.